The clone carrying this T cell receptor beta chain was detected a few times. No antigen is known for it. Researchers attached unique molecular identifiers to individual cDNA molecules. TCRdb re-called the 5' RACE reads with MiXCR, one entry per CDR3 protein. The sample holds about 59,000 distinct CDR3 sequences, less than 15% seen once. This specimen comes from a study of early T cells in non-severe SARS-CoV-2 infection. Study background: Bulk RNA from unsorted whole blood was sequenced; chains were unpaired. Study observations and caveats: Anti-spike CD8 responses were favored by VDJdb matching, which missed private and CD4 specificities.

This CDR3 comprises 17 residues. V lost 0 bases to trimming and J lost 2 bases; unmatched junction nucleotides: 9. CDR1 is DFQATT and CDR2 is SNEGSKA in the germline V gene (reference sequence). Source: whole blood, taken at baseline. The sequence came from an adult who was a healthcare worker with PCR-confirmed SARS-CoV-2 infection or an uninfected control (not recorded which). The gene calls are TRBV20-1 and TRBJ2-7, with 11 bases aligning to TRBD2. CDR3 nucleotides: TGCAGTGCTAGAGATATCCTAGCGGGGGGTAAGGCCTACGAGCAGTACTTC. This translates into CSARDILAGGKAYEQYF.